This is a list of T cell receptor beta chains from one sample in a study of blood T cell repertoires in COVID-19. Profiled with immunoSEQ multiplex PCR; TCRdb holds only in-frame clones, not every one. This sample yields roughly 40,000 clones, of which 70% to 85% are seen a single time; 9% to 15% belongs to the top ten. Sequenced: peripheral blood. These receptors originate from a human donor in a cohort sampled during active COVID-19. Both conserved end residues are part of each CDR3. D genes are given only for firm matches. Rows give clone size only sometimes, using once, few, many, or a class for an expanded clone.

j_call clone_size v_call d_call cdr3_aa cdr3_nt
TRBJ2-1 NA TRBV10-3 TRBD2 CAISEGNSGGDEQFF TGTGCCATCAGTGAGGGAAATAGCGGGGGGGATGAGCAGTTCTTC
TRBJ1-3 NA TRBV3-1/TRBV3-2 TRBD1 CASSQIQGATGNTIYF TGTGCCAGCAGCCAAATACAGGGGGCAACTGGAAACACCATATATTTT
TRBJ1-6 once TRBV25-1 NA CASSGAGRSNSPLHF TGTGCCAGCAGTGGGGCGGGGCGGAGTAATTCACCCCTCCACTTT
TRBJ2-7 NA TRBV21-1 NA CASSKDPGTYEQYF TGTGCCAGCAGCAAAGATCCCGGTACCTACGAGCAGTACTTC
TRBJ2-5 NA TRBV20-1 NA CSARVREVQYF TGCAGTGCTAGAGTCAGGGAGGTCCAGTACTTC
TRBJ2-7 NA TRBV6-2/TRBV6-3 TRBD1 CASSPVGTGISYEQYF TGTGCCAGCAGCCCCGTCGGGACAGGGATCTCCTACGAGCAGTACTTC
TRBJ2-5 NA TRBV5-1 NA CASSLGTLQETQYF TGCGCCAGCAGCTTGGGGACATTGCAAGAGACCCAGTACTTC
TRBJ2-5 NA TRBV5-1 NA CASSSRQQETQYF TGCGCCAGCAGCTCGCGACAGCAAGAGACCCAGTACTTC
TRBJ2-2 NA TRBV12-5 NA CASGLDGGGLNTGELFF TGTGCTAGTGGTTTGGACGGCGGGGGCCTAAACACCGGGGAGCTGTTTTTT
TRBJ1-1 NA TRBV30 TRBD1 CAWRGSRQGRNTEAFF TGTGCCTGGAGGGGGAGCCGACAGGGACGGAACACTGAAGCTTTCTTT
TRBJ1-4 NA TRBV7-8 NA CASSPERANEKLFF TGTGCCAGCAGCCCGGAGAGGGCTAATGAAAAACTGTTTTTT
TRBJ2-2 NA TRBV19 NA CASSLRGRDTGELFF TGTGCCAGTAGTCTCAGGGGTCGAGACACCGGGGAGCTGTTTTTT
TRBJ2-5 NA TRBV4-1 NA CASSQEGARGPGETQYF TGCGCCAGCAGCCAAGAGGGAGCCAGGGGACCCGGGGAGACCCAGTACTTC
TRBJ2-7 NA TRBV30 NA CAWSVPGTLAYEQYF TGTGCCTGGAGTGTCCCCGGGACATTGGCCTACGAGCAGTACTTC
TRBJ2-5 NA TRBV5-1 TRBD2 CASSTGLAGGPVETQYF TGCGCCAGCAGCACCGGACTAGCGGGGGGGCCGGTGGAGACCCAGTACTTC
TRBJ1-2 NA TRBV28 NA CASTGAERNYGYTF TGTGCCAGCACCGGAGCGGAGAGGAACTATGGCTACACCTTC
TRBJ1-6 NA TRBV5-4 TRBD1 CASSRDRGDSPLHF TGTGCCAGCAGCCGTGACAGGGGAGATTCACCCCTCCACTTT
TRBJ1-1 NA TRBV6-5 NA CASSYDRRHTEAFF TGTGCCAGCAGTTACGACAGGCGACACACTGAAGCTTTCTTT
TRBJ1-4 NA TRBV6-1 TRBD1 CASSEDRVGEKLFF TGTGCCAGCAGTGAGGACAGGGTAGGGGAAAAACTGTTTTTT
TRBJ2-7 NA TRBV5-6 NA CASSGPPLVLYEQYF TGTGCCAGCAGCGGTCCCCCCCTAGTCCTATACGAGCAGTACTTC
TRBJ2-5 NA TRBV5-1 TRBD1 CASSIRQGMGETQYF TGCGCCAGCAGCATTCGACAGGGGATGGGAGAGACCCAGTACTTC
TRBJ2-2 NA TRBV4-2 NA CASSHPPGRRRNTGELFF TGTGCCAGCAGCCACCCCCCGGGCAGGAGGCGGAACACCGGGGAGCTGTTTTTT
TRBJ2-7 few TRBV5-5 TRBD2 CASSWTGGAYEQYF TGTGCCAGCAGTTGGACCGGGGGGGCCTACGAGCAGTACTTC
TRBJ1-4 NA TRBV28 TRBD1 CASSSNPGQETNEKLFF TGTGCCAGCAGCTCGAACCCGGGACAGGAAACTAATGAAAAACTGTTTTTT
TRBJ2-7 NA TRBV10-3 TRBD2 CAIKTSGGNYEQYF TGTGCCATCAAGACTAGCGGGGGGAACTACGAGCAGTACTTC
TRBJ2-3 NA TRBV6-6 NA CASRSEDTQYF TGTGCCAGCCGCTCCGAGGATACGCAGTATTTT
TRBJ2-2 NA TRBV5-5 NA CASSLASSGYESGELFF TGTGCCAGCAGCTTGGCCAGCTCAGGGTACGAATCCGGGGAGCTGTTTTTT
TRBJ1-4 NA TRBV28 NA CASLSTNEKLFF TGTGCCAGCTTATCAACTAATGAAAAACTGTTTTTT
TRBJ2-1 NA TRBV28 TRBD2 CASRLAGGTGEQFF TGTGCCAGCAGGTTGGCGGGGGGGACGGGTGAGCAGTTCTTC
TRBJ2-3 NA TRBV4-2 NA CASSRGGGEDTQYF TGTGCCAGCAGCCGAGGGGGAGGGGAAGATACGCAGTATTTT
TRBJ2-1 NA TRBV6-2/TRBV6-3 TRBD2 CASSPRGTSSYNEQFF TGTGCCAGCAGCCCACGTGGGACTAGTTCCTACAATGAGCAGTTCTTC
TRBJ2-7 NA TRBV6-5 TRBD1 CASRPDRASYEQYF TGTGCCAGCAGACCGGACAGGGCGTCCTACGAGCAGTACTTC
TRBJ1-6 NA TRBV9 NA CASSVTSNSPLHF TGTGCCAGCAGCGTGACAAGTAATTCACCCCTCCACTTT
TRBJ2-4 few TRBV28 NA CASSLQATRNIQYF TGTGCCAGCAGTTTGCAGGCGACGCGAAACATTCAGTACTTC
TRBJ1-1 NA TRBV7-9 NA CASSLFRRGDTEAFF TGTGCCAGCAGCCTCTTTAGGCGCGGGGACACTGAAGCTTTCTTT
TRBJ2-5 NA TRBV3-1/TRBV3-2 NA CASTLGGSQETQYF TGTGCCAGCACCCTCGGAGGGTCCCAAGAGACCCAGTACTTC
TRBJ1-3 NA TRBV4-3 NA CASSQDWTEAGNTIYF TGCGCCAGCAGCCAAGACTGGACAGAGGCCGGTAACACCATATATTTT
TRBJ2-3 NA TRBV9 NA CASSPLGGQDTQYF TGTGCCAGCAGCCCCCTAGGGGGTCAAGATACGCAGTATTTT
TRBJ2-2 NA TRBV9 NA CASSVGSGTNTGELFF TGTGCCAGCAGCGTAGGGTCAGGAACGAACACCGGGGAGCTGTTTTTT
TRBJ1-2 once TRBV5-4 NA CASSLDSNYGYTF TGTGCCAGCAGCTTGGACAGTAACTATGGCTACACCTTC
TRBJ2-7 once TRBV3-1/TRBV3-2 NA CASSQGSVILHEQYF TGTGCCAGCAGCCAAGGTTCGGTGATTCTCCACGAGCAGTACTTC
TRBJ2-6 once TRBV6-5 NA CASSYSSSGANVLTF TGTGCCAGCAGTTACTCGAGCTCTGGGGCCAACGTCCTGACTTTC
TRBJ1-5 NA TRBV7-8 TRBD1 CASTQGQGGPYSNQPQHF TGTGCCAGCACCCAGGGACAGGGGGGACCCTATAGCAATCAGCCCCAGCATTTT
TRBJ2-2 NA TRBV30 TRBD1 CAWTGTGFTGELFF TGTGCCTGGACGGGGACAGGCTTCACCGGGGAGCTGTTTTTT
TRBJ2-1 NA TRBV6-4 TRBD1 CASSDSMGQGGNEQFF TGTGCCAGCAGTGACTCGATGGGACAGGGGGGAAATGAGCAGTTCTTC
TRBJ1-2 NA TRBV6-1 NA CASSGPLGGPSGYGYTF TGTGCCAGCAGTGGTCCTCTAGGAGGTCCTTCAGGCTATGGCTACACCTTC
TRBJ2-1 NA TRBV7-2 TRBD2 CASSLVSGGINEQFF TGTGCCAGCAGCTTAGTTAGCGGGGGGATCAATGAGCAGTTCTTC
TRBJ2-1 NA TRBV9 NA CASSVAGLNYNEQFF TGTGCCAGCAGCGTAGCGGGACTGAACTACAATGAGCAGTTCTTC